This T cell receptor beta chain stems from a study of CD8+CD57+ T cells in acquired aplastic anemia. Study-wide context: Isolated CD4+ and CD8+ cells, once sorted, yielded DNA averaging roughly 3 ug. Study findings and constraints: The study identified about 30 CD8+ CDR3 sequences shared by patients and controls.

CDR3 and TCR beta VDJ profiling relied on a genomic DNA template. Via MiXCR, TCRdb re-called the reads, giving one row per CDR3 protein. The sample shows approximately 470,000 distinct CDR3 sequences, around 32% of them seen only once. As for this clonotype: Its antigen is undetermined.

Patients chosen for sequencing had CD8+CD57+ cells that had expanded, as shown by flow cytometry. As a group, the patients uniformly had severe acquired aplastic anemia. There was no therapy given to any patient before the blood sampling took place. The receptor comes from a human donor with aplastic anemia. The sequenced sample consisted of sorted CD4+, CD8+, or CD8+CD57+ T cells (not recorded which) from PBMCs.

The CDR3 here is CASSQTPPGTGAGGYTF. In nucleotides, the CDR3 is TGTGCCAGCTCACAAACGCCTCCCGGGACAGGGGCAGGTGGCTACACCTTC. The chain recombines TRBV11-2 with TRBJ1-2; TRBD1 matches at 10 bases. The CDR3 loop spans 17 amino acids. The germline V gene encodes CDR1 SGHAT and CDR2 FQNNGV. V lost 8 bases to trimming and J lost 7 bases; unmatched junction nucleotides: 19.